This T cell receptor (beta chain) was sequenced during a study of T cells in tumors after PD-1 blockade. Study-wide context: Each patient got pembrolizumab 200 mg every 3 weeks or cemiplimab 350 mg every 2 weeks. Peripheral blood samples averaged approximately 37,000 unique clonotypes and 113,528 templates. Study-level points and caveats: Some novel exhausted tumor clones appeared in pre-treatment blood, suggesting peripheral recruitment.

About this clone itself: Its matching antigen is unknown.

CDR1 LNHDA and CDR2 SQIVND come from the germline V gene (reference sequence). The CDR3 has 17 amino acids. V lost 3 bases to trimming and J lost 3 bases, with 20 bases between them. Produced via immunoSEQ multiplex PCR; TCRdb's table is partial and in-frame only. The repertoire has 45,000 to 60,000 clones, 65% to 85% of them found once; the top ten carry 4% to 4.5%. The V and J genes are TRBV19 and TRBJ1-1; D unclear. The TCR was taken from a human donor with basal cell carcinoma. Sequenced here: PBMCs, sampled before anti-PD-1 treatment. The CDR3 nucleotides are TGTGCCAGTAGTATTGTCCGGAAGGCTGGTGGGTACACTGAAGCTTTCTTT. Translation: CASSIVRKAGGYTEAFF. Based on the CDR3 plus reference TRBV19 and TRBJ1-1, the full variable domain is DGGITQSPKYLFRKEGQNVTLSCEQNLNHDAMYWYRQDPGQGLRLIYYSQIVNDFQKGDIAEGYSVSREKKESFPLTVTSAQKNPTAFYLCASSIVRKAGGYTEAFFGQGTRLTVV.